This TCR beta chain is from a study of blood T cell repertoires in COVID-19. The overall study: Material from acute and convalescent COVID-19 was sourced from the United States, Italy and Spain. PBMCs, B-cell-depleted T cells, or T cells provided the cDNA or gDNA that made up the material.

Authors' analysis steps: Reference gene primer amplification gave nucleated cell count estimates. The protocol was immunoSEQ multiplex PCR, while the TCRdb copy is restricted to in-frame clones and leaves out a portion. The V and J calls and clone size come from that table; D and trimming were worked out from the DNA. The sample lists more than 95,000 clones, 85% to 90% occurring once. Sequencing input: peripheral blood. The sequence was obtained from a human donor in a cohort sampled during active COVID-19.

Here the CDR3 reads CASSFTGGEQFF. The CDR3 DNA sequence: TGTGCCAGCAGTTTTACAGGGGGTGAGCAGTTCTTC. This sequence joins TRBV12-3 or TRBV12-4 and TRBJ2-1; 8 nucleotides line up with TRBD1. CDR3 size: 12 residues. Trimming removed 3 bases from V and 9 bases from J; junction bases left unmatched: 1.